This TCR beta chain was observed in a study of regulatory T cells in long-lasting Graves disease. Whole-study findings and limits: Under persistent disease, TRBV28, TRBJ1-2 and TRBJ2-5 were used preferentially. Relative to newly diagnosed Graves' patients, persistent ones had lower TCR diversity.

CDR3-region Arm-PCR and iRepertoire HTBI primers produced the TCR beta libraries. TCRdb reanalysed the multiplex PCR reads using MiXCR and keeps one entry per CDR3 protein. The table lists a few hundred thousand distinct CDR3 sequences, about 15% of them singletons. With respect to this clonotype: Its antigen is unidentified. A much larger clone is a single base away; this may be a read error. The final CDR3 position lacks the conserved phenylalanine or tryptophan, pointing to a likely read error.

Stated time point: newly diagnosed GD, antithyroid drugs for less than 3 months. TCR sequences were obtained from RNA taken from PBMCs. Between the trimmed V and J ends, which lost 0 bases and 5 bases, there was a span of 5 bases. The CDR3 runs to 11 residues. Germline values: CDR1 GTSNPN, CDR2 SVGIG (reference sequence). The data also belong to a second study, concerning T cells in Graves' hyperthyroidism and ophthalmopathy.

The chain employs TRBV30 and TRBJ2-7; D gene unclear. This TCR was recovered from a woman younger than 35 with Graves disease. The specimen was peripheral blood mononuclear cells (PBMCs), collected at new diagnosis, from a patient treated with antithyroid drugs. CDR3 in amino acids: CAWSVLNEQYL. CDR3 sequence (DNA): TGTGCCTGGAGTGTACTTAACGAGCAGTACCTC.